This entry lists 14 T cell receptor beta chains sequenced from one sample in a study of blood T cells in healthy people across ages. PCR was performed a second time for 7 to 11 cycles using a sample-barcoded 5' primer and a J-beta primer mix. MiXCR was run by TCRdb on the 5' RACE reads, yielding one entry per CDR3 protein. The data show about 1.6 million distinct CDR3 sequences, roughly 32% seen once. The sequencing input was blood. The receptors shown here come from a woman aged 25 to 45 in good health.

This rearrangement joins TRBV7-6 to TRBJ2-1, with D possibly called TRBD1 or TRBD2 (6 bases each). Germline V gene data show CDR1 as SGHVS and CDR2 as FNYEAQ. CDR3 length: 14 amino acids. V was trimmed by 5 bases and J by 12 bases, leaving 20 bases between them. The CDR3 coding sequence is TGTGCCAGCAGCCAAGCCTCGGGGGCCCCCGGGCAGTTCTTC. Its protein is CASSQASGAPGQFF.

This clonotype showed up just once. V usage is TRBV20-1 and J usage is TRBJ2-4; possibly TRBD2 for D (5 bases). Germline lookup yields CDR1 DFQATT and CDR2 SNEGSKA (reference sequence). The CDR3 is 15 residues long. Trimming took off 4 bases at V and 0 bases at J, with 13 bases between the two ends. CDR3: CSATGAELAKNIQYF. The DNA of the CDR3 is TGCAGTGCTACTGGAGCGGAGTTAGCCAAAAACATTCAGTACTTC.

Details on this clonotype: The DNA is omitted, as the CDR3 cannot be located on it reliably, and the CDR3 follows TCRdb's listing. The chain employs TRBV30 and TRBJ1-2; the table's D call, TRBD1, was not checked against the DNA. The CDR3 length is 11 residues, termini included. Per the germline V gene, CDR1 is GTSNPN and CDR2 is SVGIG (reference sequence). CDR3 sequence: CASGTDYGCTF.

The CDR3 protein is CAWQKRTGEAFF. The CDR3 DNA sequence: TGTGCCTGGCAAAAACGGACAGGAGAAGCTTTCTTT. J is TRBJ1-1 and V is TRBV30; 7 bases map to TRBD1. CDR3 length: 12 residues. V was clipped by 5 bases and J by 8 bases; unmatched bases: 8. Looked up from germline, CDR1 is GTSNPN and CDR2 is SVGIG (reference sequence).

This clonotype has only one observation. V and J are TRBV20-1 and TRBJ2-1; TRBD2 matches 9 bases. CDR3 length equals 18 residues. V lost 3 bases to trimming and J lost 4 bases; unmatched junction nucleotides: 16. Germline CDR1 and CDR2: DFQATT and SNEGSKA (reference sequence). As DNA, the CDR3 is TGCAGTGCTAGGGCGCGGGAGGGCCAATTCACGGTTTACAATGAGCAGTTCTTC. Its translation is CSARAREGQFTVYNEQFF.

V usage is TRBV6-5 and J usage is TRBJ2-1; the D gene is possibly TRBD2 (5 bases). V lost 6 bases to trimming and J lost 9 bases, with 24 bases between them. This CDR3 contains 16 residues. The germline V gene encodes CDR1 MNHEY and CDR2 SVGAGI. The CDR3 loop reads CASSRRVGESHSEQFF. The DNA for the CDR3 is TGTGCCAGCAGCCGCCGGGTGGGAGAATCCCACAGTGAGCAGTTCTTC.

The chain has TRBV5-1 and TRBJ2-2; TRBD1 aligns across 7 bases. Losses at the gene ends were 1 base for V and 5 bases for J; bases not matched to a gene: 8. The CDR3 covers 16 residues. Germline CDR1 reads SGHRS; CDR2 reads YFSETQ. The CDR3 here is CASSLPDRVQTGELFF. The CDR3 DNA is TGCGCCAGCAGCTTGCCCGACAGGGTACAAACCGGGGAGCTGTTTTTT.

This clonotype was picked up a small number of times. This chain uses TRBV20-1 with TRBJ2-3, with no clear D. There are 12 residues in the CDR3. V was shortened by 5 bases and J by 4 bases, with 10 bases between the two germline ends. Germline V gives CDR1 DFQATT, CDR2 SNEGSKA (reference sequence). The CDR3 region has the DNA TGCAGTGCTGTGACCCCCCCAGATACGCAGTATTTT. This codes for CSAVTPPDTQYF.

This clonotype was counted between two and nine times. V is TRBV3-1 and J is TRBJ1-2; D gene ambiguous. With 0 bases removed from V and 8 bases from J, the gap between germline ends came to 10 bases. CDR1 is LGHDT and CDR2 is YNNKEL in the germline V gene (reference sequence). This CDR3 has 13 residues. This CDR3 reads CASSQEAGLGYTF. The CDR3 coding sequence is TGTGCCAGCAGCCAAGAGGCGGGGTTGGGCTACACCTTC.

V is TRBV7-9 and J is TRBJ2-2; a weak D match, TRBD1 (6 bases). V lost 4 bases to trimming and J lost 3 bases, with 15 bases between them. The germline V gene has CDR1 SEHNR and CDR2 FQNEAQ (reference sequence). This CDR3 region has 16 residues. The CDR3 protein is CASSSMVPGDTGELFF. CDR3 DNA: TGTGCCAGCAGCTCCATGGTTCCAGGGGACACCGGGGAGCTGTTTTTT.

V gene TRBV7-2 combines with J gene TRBJ1-3; TRBD1 aligns across 8 bases. The germline V gene encodes CDR1 SGHTA and CDR2 FQGNSA. This CDR3 comprises 18 residues. The CDR3 DNA follows: TGTGGCACAGCCGGTCCCGAGCAGGGGGCAGAGTCTGGAAACACCATATATTTT. Translating it yields CGTAGPEQGAESGNTIYF. Full variable domain (outside the CDR3, taken from reference TRBV7-2 and TRBJ1-3): GAGVSQSPSNKVTEKGKDVELRCDPISGHTALYWYRQSLGQGLEFLIYFQGNSAPDKSGLPSDRFSAERTGGSVSTLTIQRTQQEDSAVYLCGTAGPEQGAESGNTIYFGEGSWLTVV.

With regard to this clonotype: A much larger clone lies one base from this, so it may be a read error. The J gene is TRBJ2-7, the V gene TRBV5-5; D remains unclear. The CDR3 is made up of 13 amino acids. Trimming took off 1 base at V and 0 bases at J, with 5 bases between the two ends. The germline V gene has CDR1 SGHKS and CDR2 YYEKEE (reference sequence). CDR3 DNA sequence: TGTGCCAGCAGCTTGTGTAGCTCCTACGAGCAGTACTTC. Translation: CASSLCSSYEQYF.

The CDR3 sequence: CASFPSAAYYNEQFF. For the CDR3, the DNA is TGTGCCAGCTTCCCGTCGGCGGCCTACTACAATGAGCAGTTCTTC. The rearrangement uses TRBV7-9 and TRBJ2-1; D is ambiguous. V was clipped by 8 bases and J by 3 bases, with 17 bases between them. Germline values: CDR1 SEHNR, CDR2 FQNEAQ (reference sequence). The length of the CDR3 is 15 residues.

CDR3 coding DNA: TGTGCCAGCAGTGTGGGACAGGGAAACATTCAGTACTTC. It codes for CASSVGQGNIQYF. The V call is TRBV2, the J call TRBJ2-4; 9 nucleotides line up with TRBD1. CDR1 and CDR2 from the germline V gene are SNHLY and FYNNEI. This CDR3 is 13 amino acids long. With V trimmed by 4 bases and J by 6 bases, 1 base remained unmatched.